This record covers a single T cell receptor beta chain. Its antigen is still unknown. The entry originates in a study of T cell responses to AZD1222 COVID-19 vaccine. General study findings and limits: Every sample of the repertoires postdated the peak T cell response.

Deletions cut 1 base from V and 1 base from J, with 7 bases between. CDR3 size: 15 residues. The germline V gene encodes CDR1 SGHDN and CDR2 FVKESK. Data came from immunoSEQ multiplex PCR; TCRdb stores just in-frame clones and leaves some out. Seen here are 150,000 to 200,000 clones, just over 90% observed once, and the top ten hold approximately 2.9%. This sequence joins TRBV14 and TRBJ2-2; no clear D. This specimen consisted of peripheral blood, obtained on day 0 of AZD1222 vaccination. The TCR was taken from an adult in good health. As DNA, the CDR3 is TGTGCCAGCAGCCAAGTACGACTGAACACCGGGGAGCTGTTTTTT. Its translation: CASSQVRLNTGELFF.